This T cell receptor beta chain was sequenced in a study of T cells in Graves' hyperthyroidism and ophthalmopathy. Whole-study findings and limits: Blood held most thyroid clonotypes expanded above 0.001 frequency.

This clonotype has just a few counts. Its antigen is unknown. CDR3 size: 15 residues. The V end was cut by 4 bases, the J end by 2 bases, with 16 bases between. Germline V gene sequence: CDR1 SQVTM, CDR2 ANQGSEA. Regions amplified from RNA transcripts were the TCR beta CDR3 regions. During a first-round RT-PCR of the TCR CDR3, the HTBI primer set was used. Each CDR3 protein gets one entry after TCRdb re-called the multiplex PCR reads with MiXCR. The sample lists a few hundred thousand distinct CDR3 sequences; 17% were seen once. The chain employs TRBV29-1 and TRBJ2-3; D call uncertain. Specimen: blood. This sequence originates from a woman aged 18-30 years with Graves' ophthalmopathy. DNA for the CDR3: TGCAGCGTTGTTGCTGGCGGACCTAACACAGATACGCAGTATTTT. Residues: CSVVAGGPNTDTQYF.